The TCR beta chain described here comes from a study of T cells in localized non-small cell lung cancer. The V and J ends lost 1 base and 5 bases respectively, with 14 bases between them. This CDR3 contains 15 residues. Germline assignment: CDR1 SEHNR and CDR2 FQNEAQ (reference sequence). This clone was observed a handful of times. Method: immunoSEQ multiplex PCR; TCRdb's copy keeps in-frame clones and lacks some. The sample records 30,000 to 40,000 clones, approximately 80% being singletons. Sample: peripheral blood, taken before any cancer treatment. The source of this sequence is a male donor aged 60 or over with stage II squamous cell lung carcinoma. The V gene is TRBV7-9, the J gene TRBJ1-1; a possible D gene is TRBD1 (5 bases). The CDR3 here is CASSLGFGGDTEAFF. The DNA of the CDR3 is TGTGCCAGCAGCTTAGGATTTGGGGGGGATACTGAAGCTTTCTTT.